This TCR beta chain was found in a study of blood T cells in healthy people across ages. Peripheral blood from each donor was collected in a volume of roughly 9.2 milliliters. A note on this clonotype: Its cognate antigen is unknown. The junction departs from the called germline gene at one end, perhaps through a read error.

A sample-barcoded 5' primer and a J-beta primer mix were used in a second PCR of about 7 to 12 cycles. Using its own MiXCR run on the 5' RACE reads, TCRdb lists one record per CDR3 protein. Of 700,000 to 900,000 distinct CDR3 sequences in the sample, 53% are singletons; the top ten hold about 42%. Germline-derived CDR1 and CDR2 are SGHTA and FQGNSA. The CDR3 runs to 13 residues. Whole-study findings and limits: Versus aged donors, long-lived donors had higher diversity and more naive CD4+ cells.

Material for sequencing was blood. This chain connects TRBV7-2 to TRBJ2-1, with D perhaps given as TRBD1 or TRBD2 (7 bases each). This sequence was found in a man older than 75 in good health. The CDR3 is CAGSSPGGVGQFF. CDR3 bases: TGTGCCGGCAGCTCCCCAGGGGGGGTGGGGCAGTTCTTC.